A single sample is the source of the 7 T cell receptor beta chains below, sequenced in a study of T cell responses to AZD1222 COVID-19 vaccine. Some clones are missing from TCRdb's copy, which holds only in-frame ones; the method was immunoSEQ multiplex PCR. Of 180,000 or so clones in the sample, 92% were seen once. Sequenced here: peripheral blood, sampled 28 days after the second AZD1222 dose. The origin of the receptors is an adult who received the AZD1222 COVID-19 vaccine.

The chain links TRBV6-1 to TRBJ1-3; D not certain. Germline V gives CDR1 MNHNS, CDR2 SASEGT. The ends were cut back, 1 base at V and 1 base at J, with 8 bases in the middle. This CDR3 has 15 residues. The CDR3 sequence: CASSEVWGSGNTIYF. The DNA for the CDR3 is TGTGCCAGCAGTGAAGTTTGGGGTTCTGGAAACACCATATATTTT.

The CDR3 sequence: CASSLGWATGAEAFF. In nucleotides, the CDR3 is TGCGCCAGCAGCTTGGGTTGGGCAACAGGAGCAGAAGCTTTCTTT. This chain connects TRBV5-1 to TRBJ1-1; TRBD1 might be the D (5 bases). The CDR3 has 15 amino acids. With 0 bases removed from V and 8 bases from J, the gap between germline ends came to 17 bases. Germline V CDR1 and CDR2: SGHRS, YFSETQ. The full variable domain, its missing parts supplied by reference TRBV5-1 and TRBJ1-1, is KAGVTQTPRYLIKTRGQQVTLSCSPISGHRSVSWYQQTPGQGLQFLFEYFSETQRNKGNFPGRFSGRQFSNSRSEMNVSTLELGDSALYLCASSLGWATGAEAFFGQGTRLTVV.

With respect to this clone: One end of the junction fails to match germline, which may point to a read error. This sequence joins TRBV11-3 and TRBJ1-6; 7 bases are a match to TRBD1. This CDR3 comprises 14 residues. In germline, CDR1 is SGHNT, CDR2 YENEEA. For the CDR3, the DNA is TGTGCCAGCAACCCAGACAGGGATAACTCACCCCTCCACTTT. Translating it yields CASNPDRDNSPLHF.

V is TRBV29-1 and J is TRBJ1-2, with 9 nucleotides matching TRBD1. With 6 bases clipped from V and 7 bases from J, the junction kept 9 bases outside the gene matches. The germline gives CDR1 SQVTM, CDR2 ANQGSEA. CDR3 length: 13 residues. This chain's CDR3 is CSVAGTGLPGYTF. The CDR3 DNA reads as TGCAGCGTGGCCGGGACAGGGTTACCTGGCTACACCTTC.

The chain carries TRBV21-1 and TRBJ2-3; the table assigns TRBD1, which was not confirmed against the DNA. TRBV21-1 is an annotated pseudogene. CDR3 size: 16 residues. CDR3 sequence (DNA): TGTGCCAGCAGCAATGGACAGGGAGAAGGCACAGATACGCAGTATTTT. Translation gives CASSNGQGEGTDTQYF.

This rearrangement joins TRBV7-2 to TRBJ1-1; D is possibly TRBD1 (6 bases). CDR3 size: 12 residues. V was cut by 4 bases and J by 6 bases, with 9 bases left in between. CDR1 and CDR2 (germline): SGHTA, FQGNSA. As DNA, the CDR3 is TGTGCCAGCAGCTCTAGGGGGGCTGAAGCTTTCTTT. It yields the protein CASSSRGAEAFF.

The chain combines TRBV7-2 with TRBJ2-2, with D perhaps matching TRBD2 (5 bases). The CDR3 runs 17 residues. Trimming shortened V by 2 bases and J by 2 bases, and 15 bases separated the two germline ends. In germline, CDR1 is SGHTA, CDR2 FQGNSA. This CDR3 is CASSLQRTLRNTGELFF. CDR3 bases: TGTGCCAGCAGCTTACAGCGGACGCTTCGTAACACCGGGGAGCTGTTTTTT.